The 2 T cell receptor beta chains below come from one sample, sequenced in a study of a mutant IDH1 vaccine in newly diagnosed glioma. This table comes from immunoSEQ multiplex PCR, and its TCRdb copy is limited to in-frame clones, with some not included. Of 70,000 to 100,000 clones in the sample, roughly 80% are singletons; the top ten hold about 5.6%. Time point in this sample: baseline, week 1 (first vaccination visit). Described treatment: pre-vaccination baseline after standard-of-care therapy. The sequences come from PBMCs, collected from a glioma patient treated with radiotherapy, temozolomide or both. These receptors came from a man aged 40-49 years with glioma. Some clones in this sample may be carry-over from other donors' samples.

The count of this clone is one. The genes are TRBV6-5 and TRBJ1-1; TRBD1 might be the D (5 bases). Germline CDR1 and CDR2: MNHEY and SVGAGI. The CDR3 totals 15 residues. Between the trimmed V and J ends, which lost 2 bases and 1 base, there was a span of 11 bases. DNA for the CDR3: TGTGCCAGCAGTTACGCAGGGCAGGGGAACACTGAAGCTTTCTTT. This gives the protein CASSYAGQGNTEAFF.

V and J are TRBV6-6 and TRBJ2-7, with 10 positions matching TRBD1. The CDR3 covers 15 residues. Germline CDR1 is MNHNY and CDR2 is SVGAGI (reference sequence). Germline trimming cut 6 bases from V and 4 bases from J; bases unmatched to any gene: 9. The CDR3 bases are TGTGCCAGCAGCCGTCCCGGGACAGGGGCGTACGAGCAGTACTTC. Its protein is CASSRPGTGAYEQYF.